The rows below give T cell receptor beta chains drawn from one sample of a study of radiation and T cells in renal cell carcinoma. Assay: immunoSEQ multiplex PCR; the TCRdb copy retains only in-frame clones and omits some. The profile covers roughly 170,000 clones, with about 88% appearing a single time and about 11% taken by the ten largest. The specimen comprised blood, sampled from a patient whose treatment included radiotherapy and nephrectomy. The receptor set was obtained from a woman aged 45-65 years with renal cell carcinoma. CDR3s include the opening cysteine and the closing phenylalanine or tryptophan. The order of the fields is V gene, CDR3 protein.

>TRBV6-9
CASSYTDGLNTEAFF
>TRBV7-9
CASSFPGGGTDTQYF
>TRBV4-3
CASSQRLAGVYEQYF
>TRBV9
CASSLRQGHYEQYF
>TRBV7-9
CASQSMGVSRYGYTF
>TRBV7-6
CASSPGKGETQYF
>TRBV5-6
CASSLQVGGYTF
>TRBV9
CASSAQRGLRNYGYTF
>TRBV30
CAWRKALGGTSDSPLHF
>TRBV4-3
CASSQEWGAPYQPQHF
>TRBV5-5
CASSLRFSNTEAFF
>TRBV4-1
CASSQGLRQDEQYF
>TRBV30
CAWSGNYGYTF
>TRBV4-1
CASSLQGLNTEAFF
>TRBV5-1
CASSDKNRGATNEKLFF
>TRBV7-9
CASSLAGTGQETQYF
>TRBV4-1
CASSQEGGVGGELFF
>TRBV7-2
CASSLAIGTYEQYF
>TRBV7-2
CASSSVDTSSGNTIYF
>TRBV30
CAWRTTGALGDTEAFF
>TRBV5-4
CASSLSGLRSGELFF
>TRBV5-1
CASSTSGTSGYNEQFF
>TRBV6-6
CASSYLGQIREKLFF
>TRBV21-1
CASTPLWAEQYF
>TRBV29-1
CSVEMVQGASGYTF
>TRBV7-9
CASSQVTGGDGYTF